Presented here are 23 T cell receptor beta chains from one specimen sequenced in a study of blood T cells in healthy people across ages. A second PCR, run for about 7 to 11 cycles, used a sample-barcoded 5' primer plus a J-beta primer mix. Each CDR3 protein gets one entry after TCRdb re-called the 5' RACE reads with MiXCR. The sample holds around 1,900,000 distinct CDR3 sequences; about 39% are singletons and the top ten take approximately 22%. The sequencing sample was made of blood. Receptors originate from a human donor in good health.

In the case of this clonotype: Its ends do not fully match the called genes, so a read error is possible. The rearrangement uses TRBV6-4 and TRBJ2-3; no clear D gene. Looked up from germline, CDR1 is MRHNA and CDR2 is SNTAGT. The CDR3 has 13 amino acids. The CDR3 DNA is TGTGCCAACAGTGACTCTGCCACAGATACGCAGTATTTT. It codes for CANSDSATDTQYF.

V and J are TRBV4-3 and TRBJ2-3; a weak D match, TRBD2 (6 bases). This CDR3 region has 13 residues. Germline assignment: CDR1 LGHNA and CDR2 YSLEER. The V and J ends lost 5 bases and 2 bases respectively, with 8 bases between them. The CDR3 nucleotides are TGCGCCAGCAGCGAGCGGGTCACAGATACGCAGTATTTT. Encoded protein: CASSERVTDTQYF.

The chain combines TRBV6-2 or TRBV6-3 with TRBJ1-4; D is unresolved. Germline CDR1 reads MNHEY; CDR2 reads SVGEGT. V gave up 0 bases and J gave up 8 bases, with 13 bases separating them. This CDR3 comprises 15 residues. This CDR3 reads CASSYSETMDEKLFF. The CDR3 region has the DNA TGTGCCAGCAGTTACTCGGAGACAATGGACGAAAAACTGTTTTTT.

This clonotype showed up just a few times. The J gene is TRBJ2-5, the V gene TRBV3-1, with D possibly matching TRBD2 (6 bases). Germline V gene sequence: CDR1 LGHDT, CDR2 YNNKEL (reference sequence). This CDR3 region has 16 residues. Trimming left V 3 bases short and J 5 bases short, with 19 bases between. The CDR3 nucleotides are TGTGCCAGCAGCCAGATGACTAGTTCGGGTTGGGAGACCCAGTACTTC. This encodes CASSQMTSSGWETQYF.

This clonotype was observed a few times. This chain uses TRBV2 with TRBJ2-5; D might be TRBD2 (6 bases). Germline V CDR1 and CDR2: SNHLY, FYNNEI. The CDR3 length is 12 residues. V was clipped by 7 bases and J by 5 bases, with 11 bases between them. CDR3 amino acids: CASNGEVETQYF. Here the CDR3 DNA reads TGTGCCAGCAACGGGGAGGTGGAGACCCAGTACTTC.

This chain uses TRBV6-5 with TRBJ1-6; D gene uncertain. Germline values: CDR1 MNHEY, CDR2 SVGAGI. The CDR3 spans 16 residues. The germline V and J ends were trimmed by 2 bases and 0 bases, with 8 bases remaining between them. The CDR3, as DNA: TGTGCCAGCAGTTACGGGCAGAGCTCCTATAATTCACCCCTCCACTTT. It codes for CASSYGQSSYNSPLHF.

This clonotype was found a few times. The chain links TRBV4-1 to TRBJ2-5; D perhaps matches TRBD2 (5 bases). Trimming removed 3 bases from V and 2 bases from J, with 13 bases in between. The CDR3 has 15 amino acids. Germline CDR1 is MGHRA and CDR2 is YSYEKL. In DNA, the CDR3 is TGCGCCAGCAGCCAGCCCCCGAGCGGTCAAGAGACCCAGTACTTC. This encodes CASSQPPSGQETQYF.

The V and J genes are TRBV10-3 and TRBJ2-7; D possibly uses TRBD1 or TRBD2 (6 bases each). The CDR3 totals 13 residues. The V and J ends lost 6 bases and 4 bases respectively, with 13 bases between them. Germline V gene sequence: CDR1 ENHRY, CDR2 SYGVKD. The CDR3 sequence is CAISPGAGYEQYF. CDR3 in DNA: TGTGCCATCAGCCCGGGGGCTGGGTACGAGCAGTACTTC.

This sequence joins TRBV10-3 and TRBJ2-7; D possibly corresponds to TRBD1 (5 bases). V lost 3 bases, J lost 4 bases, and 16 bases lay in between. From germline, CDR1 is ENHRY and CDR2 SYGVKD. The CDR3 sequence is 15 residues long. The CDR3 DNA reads TGTGCCATCAGTGATGGGGCTACAACTAATTACGAGCAGTACTTC. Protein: CAISDGATTNYEQYF.

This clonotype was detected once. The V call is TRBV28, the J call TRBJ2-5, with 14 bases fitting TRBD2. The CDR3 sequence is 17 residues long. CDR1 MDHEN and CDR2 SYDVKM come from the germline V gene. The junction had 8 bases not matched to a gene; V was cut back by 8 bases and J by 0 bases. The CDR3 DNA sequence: TGTGCCAGCGAGGGACTAGCGGGGGACTACGACCAAGAGACCCAGTACTTC. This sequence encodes CASEGLAGDYDQETQYF.

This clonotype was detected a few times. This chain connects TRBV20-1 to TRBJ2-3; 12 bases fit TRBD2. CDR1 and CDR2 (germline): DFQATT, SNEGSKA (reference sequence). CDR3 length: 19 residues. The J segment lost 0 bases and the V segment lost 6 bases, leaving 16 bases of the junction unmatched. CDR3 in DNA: TGCAGTGCCACCCTCCCACTAGCGGGGGGAACCTTAAGCACAGATACGCAGTATTTT. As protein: CSATLPLAGGTLSTDTQYF.

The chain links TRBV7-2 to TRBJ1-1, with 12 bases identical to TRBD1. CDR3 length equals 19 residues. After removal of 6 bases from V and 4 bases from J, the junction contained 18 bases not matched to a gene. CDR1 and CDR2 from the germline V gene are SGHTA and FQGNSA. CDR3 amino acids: CASRRTVLGQGASGTEAFF. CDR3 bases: TGTGCCAGCAGGCGAACAGTTTTGGGACAGGGGGCTTCTGGCACTGAAGCTTTCTTT.

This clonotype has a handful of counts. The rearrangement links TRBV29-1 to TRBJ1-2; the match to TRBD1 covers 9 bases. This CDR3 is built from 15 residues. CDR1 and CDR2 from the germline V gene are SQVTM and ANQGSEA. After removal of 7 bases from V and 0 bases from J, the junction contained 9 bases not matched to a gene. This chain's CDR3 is CSALTGGKANYGYTF. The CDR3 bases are TGCAGCGCCCTGACAGGGGGTAAAGCTAACTATGGCTACACCTTC.

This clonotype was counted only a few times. The CDR3 spells CAWSEWNIQYF. DNA for the CDR3: TGTGCCTGGAGTGAGTGGAACATTCAGTACTTC. The chain recombines TRBV30 with TRBJ2-4; D remains ambiguous. The CDR3 is 11 amino acids. Germline CDR1 GTSNPN, CDR2 SVGIG (reference sequence). Trimming stripped 1 base from V and 7 bases from J, with 5 bases between.

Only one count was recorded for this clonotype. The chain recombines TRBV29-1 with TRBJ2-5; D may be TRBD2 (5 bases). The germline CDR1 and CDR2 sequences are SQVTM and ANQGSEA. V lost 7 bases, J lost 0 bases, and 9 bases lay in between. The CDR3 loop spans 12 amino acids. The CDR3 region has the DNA TGCAGCGGAGGGCAGTACCAAGAGACCCAGTACTTC. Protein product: CSGGQYQETQYF.

This CDR3 reads CASSSLGLWDTQYF. CDR3 nucleotides: TGCGCCAGCAGCAGCCTCGGGTTATGGGATACGCAGTATTTT. The chain recombines TRBV5-1 with TRBJ2-3; D is ambiguous. CDR3 length: 14 residues. Trimming cost V 4 bases and J 6 bases, with 15 bases left between them. CDR1 SGHRS and CDR2 YFSETQ come from the germline V gene.

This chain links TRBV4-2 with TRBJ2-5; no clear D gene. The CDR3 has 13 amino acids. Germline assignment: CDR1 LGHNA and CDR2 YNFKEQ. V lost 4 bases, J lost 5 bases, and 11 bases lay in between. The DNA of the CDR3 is TGTGCCAGCAGCCCCGACCCTGAGGAGACCCAGTACTTC. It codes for CASSPDPEETQYF.

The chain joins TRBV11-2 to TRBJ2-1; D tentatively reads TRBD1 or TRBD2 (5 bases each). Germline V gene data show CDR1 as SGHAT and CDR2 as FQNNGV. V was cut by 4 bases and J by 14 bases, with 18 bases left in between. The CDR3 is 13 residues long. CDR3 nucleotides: TGTGCCAGCAGCTCACGCAGGGAGTTCGCCGAGTTCTTC. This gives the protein CASSSRREFAEFF. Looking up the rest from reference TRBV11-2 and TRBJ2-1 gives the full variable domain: EAGVAQSPRYKIIEKRQSVAFWCNPISGHATLYWYQQILGQGPKLLIQFQNNGVVDDSQLPKDRFSAERLKGVDSTLKIQPAKLEDSAVYLCASSSRREFAEFFGPGTRLTVL.

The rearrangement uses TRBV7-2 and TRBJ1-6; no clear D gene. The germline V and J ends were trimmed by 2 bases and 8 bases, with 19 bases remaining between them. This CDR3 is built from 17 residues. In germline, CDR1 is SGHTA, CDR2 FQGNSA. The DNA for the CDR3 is TGTGCCAGCAGCTTAACTTTTGGGTTCGGCGGTGATTCACCCCTCCACTTT. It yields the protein CASSLTFGFGGDSPLHF. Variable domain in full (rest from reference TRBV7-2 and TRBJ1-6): GAGVSQSPSNKVTEKGKDVELRCDPISGHTALYWYRQSLGQGLEFLIYFQGNSAPDKSGLPSDRFSAERTGGSVSTLTIQRTQQEDSAVYLCASSLTFGFGGDSPLHFGNGTRLTVT.

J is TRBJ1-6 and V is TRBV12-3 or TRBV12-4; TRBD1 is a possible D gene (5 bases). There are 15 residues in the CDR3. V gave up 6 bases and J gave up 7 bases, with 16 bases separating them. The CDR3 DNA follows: TGTGCCAGCAGAAACCGACGGGGGGTGAATTCACCCCTCCACTTT. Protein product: CASRNRRGVNSPLHF.

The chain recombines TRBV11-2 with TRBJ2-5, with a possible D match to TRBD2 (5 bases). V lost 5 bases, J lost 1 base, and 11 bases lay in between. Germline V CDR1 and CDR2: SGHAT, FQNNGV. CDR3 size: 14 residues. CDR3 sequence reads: CASSAPGIQETQYF. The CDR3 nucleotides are TGTGCCAGCAGCGCTCCGGGAATCCAAGAGACCCAGTACTTC.

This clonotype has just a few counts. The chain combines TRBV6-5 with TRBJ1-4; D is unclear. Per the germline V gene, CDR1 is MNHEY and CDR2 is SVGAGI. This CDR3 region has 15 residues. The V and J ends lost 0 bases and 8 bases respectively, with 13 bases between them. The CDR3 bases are TGTGCCAGCAGTTACTCGAATGGGATTGGGGAAAAACTGTTTTTT. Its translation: CASSYSNGIGEKLFF.

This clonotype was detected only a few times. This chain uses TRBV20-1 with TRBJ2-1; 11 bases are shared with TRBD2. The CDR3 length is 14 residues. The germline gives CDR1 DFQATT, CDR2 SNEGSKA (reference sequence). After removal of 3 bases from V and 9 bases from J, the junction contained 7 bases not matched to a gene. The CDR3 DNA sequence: TGCAGTGCTAGTGGCGCCGGACTAGCGGGTGAGCAGTTCTTC. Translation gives CSASGAGLAGEQFF.